Following are 27 T cell receptor beta chains from one sample sequenced in a study of T-cell memory formation after mild COVID-19 (dated by TCRdb to 2020 to 2022). The library was produced with 5' RACE. The reads were generated on an Illumina NovaSeq 6000. Starting from the raw public reads, TCRdb applied fastp trimming at Q25, assembled clones with MiXCR and retained in-frame beta chains. Entries are consolidated by CDR3 protein sequence, retaining the most common genes and DNA. The sample data list some 300,000 distinct CDR3 sequences, and less than 25% of these were observed just once. The ten largest make up 21% of the sample. Sequenced material: PBMCs or a T cell subset sorted from them (not recorded which). The source of these receptors is a man younger than 30 who had mild COVID-19 (a few samples of this study predate the infection). The sample titles of this study are shuffled in the database, so cell type and time point are left out; the donor was told from shared clones.

This clonotype showed up just once. CDR3 coding DNA: TGCAGTGCTAGAGATATTAGCGGGGCCTCCTACGAGCAGTACTTC. Protein: CSARDISGASYEQYF. The gene calls are TRBV20-1 and TRBJ2-7; 8 nucleotides agree with TRBD2. V lost 0 bases and J lost 0; bases outside the gene matches: 4. This CDR3 contains 15 residues. The V gene's germline CDR1 is DFQATT and CDR2 SNEGSKA (reference sequence).

The chain recombines TRBV2 with TRBJ1-1; D not certain. V lost 6 bases, J lost 1 base, and 6 bases lay in between. The CDR3 has 12 residues. Looked up from germline, CDR1 is SNHLY and CDR2 is FYNNEI. CDR3 nucleotides: TGTGCCAGCAGACGGGCGAACACTGAAGCTTTCTTT. This encodes CASRRANTEAFF.

This clonotype occurred a few times. The CDR3 spells CASSPIGQATNEKLFF. The CDR3 DNA follows: TGCGCCAGCAGCCCCATTGGGCAGGCAACTAATGAAAAACTGTTTTTT. The V call is TRBV4-3, the J call TRBJ1-4, with D hard to call. The CDR3 is made up of 16 amino acids. V was pared by 4 bases and J by 0 bases, with 12 bases between. Per the germline V gene, CDR1 is LGHNA and CDR2 is YSLEER.

This chain connects TRBV4-3 to TRBJ2-3, with D maybe TRBD2 (5 bases). CDR1 is LGHNA and CDR2 is YSLEER in the germline V gene. The V and J ends lost 6 bases and 0 bases respectively, with 13 bases between them. This CDR3 comprises 15 residues. In DNA, the CDR3 is TGCGCCAGCAGAAGGGAGCGGCTTAGCACAGATACGCAGTATTTT. Translating it yields CASRRERLSTDTQYF.

This clonotype was recorded many times. This chain connects TRBV7-9 to TRBJ1-1, with 9 positions matching TRBD1. The germline gives CDR1 SEHNR, CDR2 FQNEAQ (reference sequence). The CDR3 spans 16 residues. V lost 5 bases to trimming and J lost 5 bases; unmatched junction nucleotides: 12. CDR3 coding DNA: TGTGCCAGCAGCCTTATAACAGGGGGCTCCCGGACTGAAGCTTTCTTT. Its translation is CASSLITGGSRTEAFF.

This clonotype has only a few counts. The rearrangement links TRBV5-1 to TRBJ1-5, with 7 bases aligning to TRBD1. The J segment lost 7 bases and the V segment lost 2 bases, leaving 9 bases of the junction unmatched. The CDR3 sequence is 15 residues long. The V gene's germline CDR1 is SGHRS and CDR2 YFSETQ. The CDR3 reads CASSFQPGQDQPQHF. The DNA for the CDR3 is TGCGCCAGCAGCTTCCAACCCGGACAGGACCAGCCCCAGCATTTT.

This clonotype has just a few counts. This chain connects TRBV7-2 to TRBJ1-6; 7 bases are shared with TRBD1. The CDR3 runs to 17 residues. After removal of 1 base from V and 2 bases from J, the junction contained 5 bases not matched to a gene. Germline V gene data show CDR1 as SGHTA and CDR2 as FQGNSA. DNA of the CDR3: TGTGCCAGCAGCTTAGTAGGGGGCTTGACCTATAATTCACCCCTCCACTTT. Protein sequence: CASSLVGGLTYNSPLHF.

This chain links TRBV3-1 with TRBJ2-6; D remains ambiguous. The germline gives CDR1 LGHDT, CDR2 YNNKEL (reference sequence). V dropped 1 base and J dropped 0 bases, with 10 bases sitting between them. This CDR3 contains 17 residues. The CDR3 reads CASSQGRPGSGANVLTF. CDR3 in DNA: TGTGCCAGCAGCCAAGGCCGGCCCGGCTCTGGGGCCAACGTCCTGACTTTC.

The rearrangement links TRBV4-1 to TRBJ1-6; D remains ambiguous. The CDR3 is made up of 14 amino acids. Per germline, CDR1 MGHRA and CDR2 YSYEKL. The V gene lost 7 bases and the J gene lost 6 bases, with 13 bases spanning the gap. The CDR3 region has the DNA TGCGCCAGCACCCCCGACACGACTAATTCACCCCTCCACTTT. Its translation is CASTPDTTNSPLHF.

The V gene is TRBV2, the J gene TRBJ2-7, with D possibly being TRBD1 or TRBD2 (5 bases each). The length of the CDR3 is 14 residues. The ends were cut back, 0 bases at V and 3 bases at J, with 9 bases in the middle. Germline loops: CDR1 SNHLY, CDR2 FYNNEI. The CDR3 DNA is TGTGCCAGCAGTGAAGCGGGGACGGACTACGAGCAGTACTTC. This sequence encodes CASSEAGTDYEQYF.

V usage is TRBV9 and J usage is TRBJ1-2, with D perhaps TRBD1 (5 bases). V was cut by 3 bases and J by 8 bases, with 17 bases left in between. The germline gives CDR1 SGDLS, CDR2 YYNGEE. The CDR3 loop spans 14 amino acids. The CDR3 loop reads CASSEGTPRGGYTF. Written as DNA, the CDR3 is TGTGCCAGCAGCGAAGGGACGCCCCGTGGAGGCTACACCTTC.

The genes are TRBV29-1 and TRBJ1-1; 7 bases match TRBD1. V was clipped by 4 bases and J by 2 bases; unmatched bases: 13. The CDR3 consists of 16 residues. Germline V gene lookup returns CDR1 SQVTM and CDR2 ANQGSEA. In DNA, the CDR3 is TGCAGCGTTGGAGGGCAGGGGGGTTTCCAAAACACTGAAGCTTTCTTT. It specifies CSVGGQGGFQNTEAFF.

The chain is built from TRBV12-3 or TRBV12-4 and TRBJ1-1, with D unclear. The CDR3 runs to 12 residues. V dropped 5 bases and J dropped 5 bases, with 9 bases sitting between them. The CDR3 sequence is CASSPSRTEAFF. As DNA, the CDR3 is TGTGCCAGCAGTCCCTCGAGGACTGAAGCTTTCTTT.

V is TRBV20-1 and J is TRBJ1-1; D gene unclear. The CDR3 loop spans 11 amino acids. In germline, CDR1 is DFQATT, CDR2 SNEGSKA (reference sequence). The V end lost 7 bases, the J end lost 6 bases, and 12 bases lay between the germline ends. The CDR3 spells CSVPTQSEAFF. In DNA, the CDR3 is TGCAGTGTCCCTACACAGTCTGAAGCTTTCTTT.

This clonotype was recorded many times. This rearrangement joins TRBV5-1 to TRBJ1-4; no reliable D call. In germline, CDR1 is SGHRS, CDR2 YFSETQ. The CDR3 runs 18 residues. The ends were cut back, 5 bases at V and 0 bases at J, with 20 bases in the middle. The CDR3 here is CASSDALRTIATNEKLFF. The CDR3 nucleotides read TGCGCCAGCAGTGATGCTCTGCGAACTATTGCAACTAATGAAAAACTGTTTTTT. Looking up the rest from reference TRBV5-1 and TRBJ1-4 gives the full variable domain: KAGVTQTPRYLIKTRGQQVTLSCSPISGHRSVSWYQQTPGQGLQFLFEYFSETQRNKGNFPGRFSGRQFSNSRSEMNVSTLELGDSALYLCASSDALRTIATNEKLFFGSGTQLSVL.

This clonotype showed up just a few times. The chain carries TRBV7-9 and TRBJ1-1; 10 bases fit TRBD1. CDR3 size: 14 residues. From germline, CDR1 is SEHNR and CDR2 FQNEAQ (reference sequence). V lost 2 bases and J lost 8; bases outside the gene matches: 5. CDR3 sequence reads: CASSLSPGQGEAFF. The CDR3 DNA is TGTGCCAGCAGCTTATCGCCGGGACAGGGGGAAGCTTTCTTT.

This sequence joins TRBV27 and TRBJ2-7; D may correspond to TRBD1 or TRBD2 (6 bases each). V lost 2 bases to trimming and J lost 3 bases, with 14 bases between them. The germline gives CDR1 MNHEY, CDR2 SMNVEV (reference sequence). This CDR3 is built from 15 residues. CDR3 nucleotides: TGTGCCAGCAGTTTAGGTCGGGGGCCCTACTACGAGCAGTACGTC. Translating gives CASSLGRGPYYEQYV.

This clonotype was counted a few times. CDR3 bases: TGCGCCAGCAGCCAAGTAGGTTATCGGACTGAAGCTTTCTTT. This codes for CASSQVGYRTEAFF. The chain couples TRBV4-3 to TRBJ1-1, with D uncertain. V was cut by 1 base and J by 5 bases, with 11 bases left in between. Germline V gives CDR1 LGHNA, CDR2 YSLEER. CDR3 length equals 14 residues.

The rearrangement uses TRBV7-2 and TRBJ1-1, with D uncertain. This CDR3 comprises 13 residues. With 3 bases removed from V and 1 base from J, the gap between germline ends came to 6 bases. From germline, CDR1 is SGHTA and CDR2 FQGNSA. The CDR3 sequence: CASSLEKNTEAFF. The CDR3 DNA is TGTGCCAGCAGCTTGGAGAAGAACACTGAAGCTTTCTTT.

V is TRBV29-1 and J is TRBJ2-5; D is uncertain. This CDR3 has 10 amino acids. The germline gives CDR1 SQVTM, CDR2 ANQGSEA. V dropped 5 bases and J dropped 1 base, with 2 bases sitting between them. CDR3 sequence reads: CSVTQETQYF. DNA of the CDR3: TGCAGCGTTACCCAAGAGACCCAGTACTTC.

The V gene is TRBV28, the J gene TRBJ1-2; possible D gene TRBD1, 5 bases. The V and J ends lost 7 bases and 4 bases respectively, with 16 bases between them. CDR3 length: 14 residues. Germline V gene lookup returns CDR1 MDHEN and CDR2 SYDVKM. As DNA, the CDR3 is TGTGCCAGCACCGACGGGGGTACGGGCTATGGCTACACCTTC. Amino acids: CASTDGGTGYGYTF.

This clonotype was counted only a few times. This chain uses TRBV12-3 or TRBV12-4 with TRBJ2-6; 7 nucleotides align to TRBD1. The CDR3 loop spans 17 amino acids. V shed 5 bases and J 0 bases; nucleotides not matched to a gene: 7. The CDR3 sequence: CASSPGQHSSGANVLTF. The CDR3 nucleotides are TGTGCCAGCAGTCCGGGACAGCACAGCTCTGGGGCCAACGTCCTGACTTTC.

This clonotype was seen a few times. The rearrangement joins TRBV4-3 to TRBJ2-3; D might be TRBD2 (5 bases). Between the trimmed V and J ends, which lost 1 base and 2 bases, there was a span of 7 bases. The CDR3 contains 14 residues. Germline V gene lookup returns CDR1 LGHNA and CDR2 YSLEER. The CDR3 DNA sequence: TGCGCCAGCAGCCAAGGACTACCCACAGATACGCAGTATTTT. This encodes CASSQGLPTDTQYF.

The genes are TRBV7-8 and TRBJ2-2; D may be TRBD1 (6 bases). Germline V gene data show CDR1 as SGHVS and CDR2 as FQNEAQ. Trimming cost V 5 bases and J 2 bases, with 18 bases left between them. The CDR3 is 17 residues long. CDR3 in amino acids: CASSISGQSLNTGELFF. DNA of the CDR3: TGTGCCAGCAGCATTTCTGGACAGAGTTTAAACACCGGGGAGCTGTTTTTT.

The chain links TRBV6-6 to TRBJ2-7, with D tentatively TRBD2 (5 bases). V gave up 5 bases and J gave up 2 bases, with 13 bases separating them. The germline CDR1 and CDR2 sequences are MNHNY and SVGAGI (reference sequence). CDR3 length: 14 residues. The CDR3, as DNA: TGTGCCAGCAGTACGGCGGGCTCACCCTACGAGCAGTACGTC. It is translated as CASSTAGSPYEQYV.

This clonotype has only a few counts. V and J are TRBV5-6 and TRBJ1-1; D is undetermined. The germline V gene has CDR1 SGHDT and CDR2 YYEEEE. This CDR3 comprises 15 residues. V lost 6 bases and J 0 bases, leaving 15 bases between the germline ends. The DNA for the CDR3 is TGTGCCAGCAACCCCGGGTATCCCATGAACACTGAAGCTTTCTTT. Its protein is CASNPGYPMNTEAFF.

This chain uses TRBV4-3 with TRBJ1-1; possible D gene TRBD1, 5 bases. Germline V gives CDR1 LGHNA, CDR2 YSLEER. The CDR3 runs to 15 residues. Trimming removed 0 bases at V and 4 bases at J, with 12 bases between. This CDR3 is CASSQDLGGGTEAFF. The CDR3 nucleotides are TGCGCCAGCAGCCAAGATTTGGGCGGGGGCACTGAAGCTTTCTTT.